This TCR beta chain derives from a study of shared clonotypes between healthy human individuals. Germline V CDR1 and CDR2: SGHRS, YFSETQ. V lost 0 bases, J lost 8 bases, and 7 bases stayed unmatched. CDR3 length: 15 residues. The assay was immunoSEQ multiplex PCR, and TCRdb's table has in-frame clones only and misses some. Here the sample spans approximately 2,300,000 clones, 85% to 95% being singletons. The sequenced sample consisted of naive CD4+ T cells from PBMCs. Regarding subset: CD45RA+ positively selected. The rearrangement uses TRBV5-1 and TRBJ1-4, with 7 bases identical to TRBD1. The receptor was derived from a man between 18 and 35 years old in good health. Some clones in this sample may be carry-over from other donors' samples. CDR3 sequence reads: CASSLGRTGTEKLFF. The CDR3 region has the DNA TGCGCCAGCAGCTTGGGCCGGACAGGCACCGAAAAACTGTTTTTT.